These 9 T cell receptor beta chains originate from one sample sequenced in a study of identical twins. MiXCR, applied by TCRdb to the 5' RACE reads, yields one record per CDR3 protein. The table has some 1,700,000 distinct CDR3 sequences, roughly a third seen once. The source material was cord blood. The receptors stem from a newborn girl in good health.

The chain uses TRBV20-1 and TRBJ1-5; D is uncertain. V lost 1 base to trimming and J lost 4 bases, with 5 bases between them. The CDR3 has 12 residues. Germline CDR1 DFQATT, CDR2 SNEGSKA (reference sequence). Here the CDR3 reads CSARVRNQPQHF. CDR3 nucleotides: TGCAGTGCTAGAGTTAGAAATCAGCCCCAGCATTTT.

CDR3 amino acids: CSARDRASGGYNEQFF. Here the CDR3 DNA reads TGCAGTGCTAGAGATCGTGCTAGCGGGGGCTACAATGAGCAGTTCTTC. The gene calls are TRBV20-1 and TRBJ2-1; 10 nucleotides match TRBD2. V was clipped by 0 bases and J by 3 bases; unmatched bases: 5. The length of the CDR3 is 16 residues. CDR1 is DFQATT and CDR2 is SNEGSKA in the germline V gene (reference sequence).

This clonotype has just a few counts. V and J are TRBV7-2 and TRBJ2-2; D not resolved. Trimming took off 1 base at V and 2 bases at J, with 8 bases between the two ends. This CDR3 is 15 amino acids long. Germline V gene data show CDR1 as SGHTA and CDR2 as FQGNSA. CDR3 loop: CASSLVNINTGELFF. The DNA for the CDR3 is TGTGCCAGCAGCTTAGTAAACATTAACACCGGGGAGCTGTTTTTT.

A few counts support this clonotype. This chain joins TRBV20-1 and TRBJ2-4; TRBD2 matches 14 bases. The DNA end is a closer match to TRBJ2-7, so the J assignment may be wrong. This CDR3 has 17 amino acids. CDR1 is DFQATT and CDR2 is SNEGSKA in the germline V gene (reference sequence). CDR3 residues: CSARRPRRTSGGNEQYF. In DNA form, the CDR3 reads TGCAGTGCTAGAAGACCCCGGCGGACTAGCGGGGGGAACGAGCAGTACTTC.

The chain employs TRBV6-9 and TRBJ1-2; tentatively, D is TRBD1 (6 bases). Germline V gives CDR1 MNHGY, CDR2 SVAAGI. The CDR3 has 15 amino acids. The V end was cut by 5 bases, the J end by 5 bases, with 18 bases between. DNA of the CDR3: TGTGCCAGCAGTCCCTACAGGGCGGGACGATATGGCTACACCTTC. This sequence encodes CASSPYRAGRYGYTF.

This chain joins TRBV20-1 and TRBJ2-1; 9 bases are a match to TRBD2. CDR1 is DFQATT and CDR2 is SNEGSKA in the germline V gene (reference sequence). The CDR3 has 15 amino acids. The junction had 10 bases not matched to a gene; V was cut back by 0 bases and J by 10 bases. The CDR3 bases are TGCAGTGCTAGAGATGGGGGGACTAGCTTCCCGGAGCAGTTCTTC. Amino acid sequence: CSARDGGTSFPEQFF.

This clonotype was picked up a small number of times. The chain employs TRBV7-2 and TRBJ1-1; unclear D gene. Germline values: CDR1 SGHTA, CDR2 FQGNSA. There are 15 residues in the CDR3. V was pared by 1 base and J by 1 base, with 10 bases between. CDR3 region: CASSLGGIKNTEAFF. CDR3 DNA: TGTGCCAGCAGCTTAGGTGGGATTAAGAACACTGAAGCTTTCTTT.

V usage is TRBV29-1 and J usage is TRBJ1-2; 9 nucleotides match TRBD1. The germline V gene encodes CDR1 SQVTM and CDR2 ANQGSEA. The CDR3 is 13 amino acids. With V trimmed by 5 bases and J by 7 bases, 8 bases remained unmatched. CDR3 residues: CSVRDRVGFGYTF. CDR3 in DNA: TGCAGCGTTCGGGACAGGGTGGGGTTTGGCTACACCTTC. Together with reference TRBV29-1 and TRBJ1-2, the CDR3 gives the full variable domain: SAVISQKPSRDICQRGTSLTIQCQVDSQVTMMFWYRQQPGQSLTLIATANQGSEATYESGFVIDKFPISRPNLTFSTLTVSNMSPEDSSIYLCSVRDRVGFGYTFGSGTRLTVV.

At least ten counts were recorded for this clonotype. V usage is TRBV4-2 and J usage is TRBJ1-2, with D perhaps matching TRBD1 (5 bases). CDR3 length: 15 amino acids. V lost 0 bases, J lost 5 bases, and 13 bases lay in between. Germline V lookup: CDR1 LGHNA, CDR2 YNFKEQ. The CDR3: CASSQDRREGYGYTF. The CDR3 DNA sequence: TGTGCCAGCAGCCAAGATCGTAGGGAGGGGTATGGCTACACCTTC.